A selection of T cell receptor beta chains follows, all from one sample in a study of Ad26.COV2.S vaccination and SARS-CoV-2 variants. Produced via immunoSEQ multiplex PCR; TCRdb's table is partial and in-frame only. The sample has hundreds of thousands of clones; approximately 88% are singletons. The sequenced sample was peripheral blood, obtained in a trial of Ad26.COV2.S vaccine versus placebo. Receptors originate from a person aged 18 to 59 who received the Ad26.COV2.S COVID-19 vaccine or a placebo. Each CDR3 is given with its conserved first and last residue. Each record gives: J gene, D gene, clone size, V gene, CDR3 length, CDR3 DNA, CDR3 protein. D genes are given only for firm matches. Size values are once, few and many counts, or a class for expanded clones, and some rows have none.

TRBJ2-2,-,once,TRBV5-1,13,TGCGCCAGCAGCTCTACCCACACCGGGGAGCTGTTTTTT,CASSSTHTGELFF
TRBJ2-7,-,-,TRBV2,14,TGTGCCAGCAGACGGACGGAAAGCTCCTACGAGCAGTACTTC,CASRRTESSYEQYF
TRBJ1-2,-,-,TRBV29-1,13,TGCAGCGTTGTCTGGCAGGGAGGACGGGGCTACACCTTC,CSVVWQGGRGYTF
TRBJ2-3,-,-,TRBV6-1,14,TGTGCCAGCAGTGAATTGGGGGTGGGAGATACGCAGTATTTT,CASSELGVGDTQYF
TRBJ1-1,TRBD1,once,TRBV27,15,TGTGCCAGCCCTCAACGCCCGGGACAGGGAACTGAAGCTTTCTTT,CASPQRPGQGTEAFF
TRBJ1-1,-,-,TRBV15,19,TGTGCCACCAGCAGAGATCTTGAGGGTTTTGCATCTCAGTACACTGAAGCTTTCTTT,CATSRDLEGFASQYTEAFF
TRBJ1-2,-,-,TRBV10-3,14,TGTGCCATCAGTGAGGTAATAGGGAGTCAAGGCTACACCTTC,CAISEVIGSQGYTF
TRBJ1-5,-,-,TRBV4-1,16,TGCGCCAGCAGCCAAGTTCTTATGGCAGGCAATCAGCCCCAGCATTTT,CASSQVLMAGNQPQHF
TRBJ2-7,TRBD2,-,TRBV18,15,TGTGCCAGCTCATCAGGACTAGCGGGAGAGTACGAGCAGTACTTC,CASSSGLAGEYEQYF
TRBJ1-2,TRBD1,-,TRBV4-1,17,TGCGCCAGCAGCCAAGGTGAAGGACAGGGAATGCTCTATGGCTACACCTTC,CASSQGEGQGMLYGYTF
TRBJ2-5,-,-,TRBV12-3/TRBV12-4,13,TGTGCCAGCAGTTTCGCGGGGATGGAGACCCAGTACTTC,CASSFAGMETQYF
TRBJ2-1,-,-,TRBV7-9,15,TGTGCCAGCAGCTTAGCTAGCGGCCCCTACAATGAGCAGTTCTTC,CASSLASGPYNEQFF
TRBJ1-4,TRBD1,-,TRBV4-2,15,TGTGCCAGCAGCCAAGACCAGGGGGTGAGGGAAAAACTGTTTTTT,CASSQDQGVREKLFF
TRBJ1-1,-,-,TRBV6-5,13,TGTGCCAGCAGTCGGGGGATGAACACTGAAGCTTTCTTT,CASSRGMNTEAFF
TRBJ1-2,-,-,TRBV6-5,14,TGTGCCAGCAGTTACATGTGGCAGGGACGAGGCTACACCTTC,CASSYMWQGRGYTF
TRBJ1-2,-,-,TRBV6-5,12,TGTGCCAGCAGTTACCAGGGGAACGGCTACACCTTC,CASSYQGNGYTF
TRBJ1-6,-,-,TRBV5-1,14,TGCGCCAGCAGCTTGGGGGCAGGGAGTTCACCCCTCCACTTT,CASSLGAGSSPLHF
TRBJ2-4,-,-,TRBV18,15,TGTGCCAGCTCACCCCCAGGGCTTGCCAAAAACATTCAGTACTTC,CASSPPGLAKNIQYF
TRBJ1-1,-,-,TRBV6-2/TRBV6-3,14,TGTGCCAGCAGTCGCACAGGGATGGGCACTGAAGCTTTCTTT,CASSRTGMGTEAFF
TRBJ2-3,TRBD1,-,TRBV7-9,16,TGTGCCAGCAGCCTCCGACAGGGGCTTAGGGCAGATACGCAGTATTTT,CASSLRQGLRADTQYF
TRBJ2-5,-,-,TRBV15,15,TGTGCCACCAGCAGAGATGGGCGCCTACAAGAGACCCAGTACTTC,CATSRDGRLQETQYF
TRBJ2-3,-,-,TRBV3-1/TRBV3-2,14,TGTGCCAGCAGCCAACAAGGTAGTCAAGATACGCAGTATTTT,CASSQQGSQDTQYF
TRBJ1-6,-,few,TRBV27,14,TGTGCCAGCAGTTTAAGGTCTTTTAATTCACCCCTCCACTTT,CASSLRSFNSPLHF
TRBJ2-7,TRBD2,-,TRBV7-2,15,TGTGCCAGCAGCCCGAACAGCGGGAGTCTTTACGAGCAGTACTTC,CASSPNSGSLYEQYF
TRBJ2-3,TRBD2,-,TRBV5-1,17,TGCGCCAGCAGCTTGGCGACTAGCGGGGGGAGCACAGATACGCAGTATTTT,CASSLATSGGSTDTQYF
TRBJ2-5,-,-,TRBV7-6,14,TGTGCCAGCAGCTTAGGAACTAACCAAGAGACCCAGTACTTC,CASSLGTNQETQYF
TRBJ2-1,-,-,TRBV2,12,TGTGCCAGCAGTGAAGCGGAGAGGCAGCAGTTCTTC,CASSEAERQQFF
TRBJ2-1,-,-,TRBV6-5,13,TGTGCCAGCAGCCGGCCAACCTACAATGAGCAGTTCTTC,CASSRPTYNEQFF